This entry concerns a single T cell receptor beta chain. Its antigen remains unidentified. Per-nucleotide qualities are absent, and no much larger clonotype sits a single base away. Trimming removed 1 base from V and 4 bases from J, leaving 11 bases between the germline ends. As encoded in the germline V gene, CDR1 is SGHTA while CDR2 is FQGNSA. The CDR3 contains 14 residues, cysteine and phenylalanine counted. The DNA shown is the 42-base CDR3, in frame from base 1. TCRbeta CDR3 regions were amplified from genomic DNA using the immunoSEQ Assay, a bias-controlled multiplex PCR. From the authors' description of their analysis: Within the assay, amplification of reference gene primers was used to estimate how many nucleated cells each sample contained. To quantify the absolute abundance of each unique TCRbeta CDR3 rearrangement, sequence reads were collapsed and filtered. For each sample, productive Simpson clonality was calculated as the square root of Simpson's diversity index over productive rearrangements. The table was pulled from immuneACCESS by TCRdb, which kept in-frame rearrangements only. Such tables lose some clones; where checked, under half of the loss comes from unresolved V genes, and the rest has no known cause. That table furnishes V, J and clone size, whereas the DNA furnished D and trimming. The sample has 150,000 to 180,000 clones on record, roughly 84% of them singletons. Together, the top ten hold about 0.63% of the sample.

At one collaborating source in Seattle, patients were enrolled during active infection and were followed longitudinally through the course of disease. Whole blood was collected in K2EDTA tubes by collaborating institutions according to the institutions' own protocols. For TCRbeta analysis, collaborators shipped samples as frozen whole blood, isolated PBMCs, or DNA extracted from either of those sample types. This specimen comes from a study of blood T cell repertoires in COVID-19 (dated by TCRdb to the early 2020s). Concerning the study at large: Collaborator samples came from the United States, Italy and Spain and covered acute and convalescent phases of COVID-19. The repertoires were released in a freely available public database meant as a resource for research on the immune response to SARS-CoV-2. Subjects who had been exposed to COVID-19, were actively infected with it, or had recovered from it provided the deeply sampled blood TCRbeta repertoires that made up the dataset. Where available, HLA class I and class II types were obtained from metadata supplied by the sample provider rather than from assay-based typing. The prospective study material was composed of cDNA or gDNA derived from T cells, B-cell-depleted T cells, or PBMCs. The samples were drawn from the first 160 participants of the ongoing ImmuneRACE study and from 1,254 subjects provided by 6 global collaborators. The sample metadata nearly always contained a de-identified subject ID, COVID-19 status, age in years and sex.

Here is what the overall study found, with its caveats: How much clinical and demographic metadata was included differed by source and by participant, and the metadata was provided uncurated.

The rearrangement combines TRBV7-2 with TRBJ2-7; the best D guess is TRBD2, with 7 bases matching. The sample comprised peripheral blood. The clonotype comes from a man aged 55 to 70 with COVID-19, enrolled during active disease. The CDR3 is CASSLGGGLYEQYF. In nucleotide form, the sequence is TGTGCCAGCAGCTTAGGGGGGGGCTTATACGAGCAGTACTTC.